This TCR beta chain stems from a study of cytomegalovirus exposure and HLA in healthy donors. The study, taken as a whole, reports: CMV serostatus alone was available as immune exposure information. Sequencing depth across donors, presence/absence analyses assumed, was roughly uniform. Cytomegalovirus-associated status was assigned to some 180 TCR beta chains.

The PCR used 60 Vbeta and 13 Jbeta primers. Assay: immunoSEQ multiplex PCR; the TCRdb copy retains only in-frame clones and omits some. There are 150,000 to 200,000 clones in the sample; around 80% occur only once, and around 2% lies in the top ten. Points on this clone: Its specificity is not known.

The CDR3 runs 13 residues. Trimming cost V 3 bases and J 3 bases, with 10 bases left between them. Germline CDR1 SGDLS, CDR2 YYNGEE. V gene TRBV9 combines with J gene TRBJ2-7; D is ambiguous. Source material: PBMCs. The receptor comes from a man younger than 35 in good health and CMV-seronegative. In nucleotides, the CDR3 is TGTGCCAGCAGCGGCGGTCCCGACTACGAGCAGTACTTC. It encodes CASSGGPDYEQYF.